This T cell receptor beta chain is drawn from a study of T-cell memory formation after mild COVID-19. Findings of the study overall: For contracting clones, CD4+ ones sat mainly in CM and EM, CD8+ in EMRA.

The CDR3 loop spans 14 amino acids. From germline, CDR1 is SGHRS and CDR2 YFSETQ. Trimming took 3 bases from V and 2 from J; bases not matched to a gene: 3. TCRdb recomputed calls from the 5' RACE reads with MiXCR, one row per CDR3 protein. The data hold about 560,000 distinct CDR3 sequences, with about 20% observed a single time. A few counts support this clonotype. Its antigen is currently unknown. Sequencing input: PBMCs or a T cell subset sorted from them (not recorded which). This sequence originates from an adult woman who had mild COVID-19 (a few samples of this study predate the infection). Cell type and time point are not known. This chain uses TRBV5-1 with TRBJ2-3; TRBD1 agrees at 7 bases. The CDR3 loop is CASSSGQNTDTQYF. The CDR3 region has the DNA TGCGCCAGCAGCTCGGGACAGAACACAGATACGCAGTATTTT. Based on the CDR3 plus reference TRBV5-1 and TRBJ2-3, the full variable domain is KAGVTQTPRYLIKTRGQQVTLSCSPISGHRSVSWYQQTPGQGLQFLFEYFSETQRNKGNFPGRFSGRQFSNSRSEMNVSTLELGDSALYLCASSSGQNTDTQYFGPGTRLTVL.